This T cell receptor beta chain was sequenced in a study of blood T cell repertoires in COVID-19. Overall study: Acute and convalescent COVID-19 specimens originated in the United States, Italy and Spain.

Germline assignment: CDR1 SGHAT and CDR2 FQNNGV. This CDR3 is 18 amino acids long. Trimming cost V 1 base and J 9 bases; bases outside gene matches: 18. Authors' analysis steps: Reference gene primer amplification gave nucleated cell count estimates. Profiling relied on immunoSEQ multiplex PCR, and the TCRdb table lists in-frame clones only, not all of them. V and J calls and clone size are copied from that table; D and trimming were computed from the DNA. Among some 120,000 clones listed, around four fifths were seen once. The TCR sequence derives from a human donor in a cohort sampled during active COVID-19. This rearrangement joins TRBV11-2 to TRBJ2-1, with 7 bases aligning to TRBD1. The sequenced sample consisted of peripheral blood. This chain's CDR3 is CASSLGWIFGDRVAEQFF. CDR3 bases: TGTGCCAGCAGCTTAGGTTGGATTTTTGGTGACAGGGTGGCTGAGCAGTTCTTC.